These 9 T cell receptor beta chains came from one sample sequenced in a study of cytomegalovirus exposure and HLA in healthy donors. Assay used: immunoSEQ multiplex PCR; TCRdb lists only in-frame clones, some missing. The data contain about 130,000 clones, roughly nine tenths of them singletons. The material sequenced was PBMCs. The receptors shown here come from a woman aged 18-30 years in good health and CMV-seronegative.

Here the CDR3 DNA reads TGTGCCAGCAGCCCGACAAGGAATCAGCCCCAGCATTTT. Amino acids: CASSPTRNQPQHF. The chain has TRBV27 and TRBJ1-5; no clear D. The CDR3 length is 13 residues. From germline, CDR1 is MNHEY and CDR2 SMNVEV (reference sequence). V shed 6 bases and J shed 4 bases, with 10 bases lying between them.

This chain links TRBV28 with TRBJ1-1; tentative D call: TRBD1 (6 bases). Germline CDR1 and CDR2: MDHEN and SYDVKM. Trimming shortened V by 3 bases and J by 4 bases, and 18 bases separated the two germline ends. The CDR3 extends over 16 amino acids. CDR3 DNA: TGTGCCAGCAGTTTCGGTATTACAGGGATGGGCACTGAAGCTTTCTTT. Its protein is CASSFGITGMGTEAFF.

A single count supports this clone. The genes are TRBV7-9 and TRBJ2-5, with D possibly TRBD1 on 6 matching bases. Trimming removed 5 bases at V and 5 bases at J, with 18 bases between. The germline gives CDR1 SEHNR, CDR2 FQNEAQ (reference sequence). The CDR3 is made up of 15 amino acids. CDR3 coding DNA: TGTGCCAGCAGCCCAGAACAGGGTGTAGGGGAGACCCAGTACTTC. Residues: CASSPEQGVGETQYF.

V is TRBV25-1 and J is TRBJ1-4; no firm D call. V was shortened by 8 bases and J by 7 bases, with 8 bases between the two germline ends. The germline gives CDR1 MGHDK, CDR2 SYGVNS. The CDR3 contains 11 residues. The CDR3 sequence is CASVSGEKLFF. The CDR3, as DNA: TGTGCCAGCGTAAGCGGTGAAAAACTGTTTTTT.

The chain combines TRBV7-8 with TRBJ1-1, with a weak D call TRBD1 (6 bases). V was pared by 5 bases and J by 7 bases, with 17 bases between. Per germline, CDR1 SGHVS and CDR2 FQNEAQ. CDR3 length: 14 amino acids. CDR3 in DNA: TGTGCCAGCAGCCCGGGGGGGGCACGATTTGAAGCTTTCTTT. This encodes CASSPGGARFEAFF.

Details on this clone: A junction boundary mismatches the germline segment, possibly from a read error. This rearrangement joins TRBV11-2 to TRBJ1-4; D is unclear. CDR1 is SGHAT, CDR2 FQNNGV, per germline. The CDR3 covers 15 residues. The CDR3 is CASSPNVQTNERLFF. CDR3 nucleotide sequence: TGTGCCAGCAGCCCCAACGTGCAAACTAATGAAAGACTGTTTTTT.

The CDR3 DNA sequence: TGTGCCAGCAGTGCCGACAGGGCTGGGGCCAACGTCCTGACTTTC. As protein: CASSADRAGANVLTF. V gene TRBV6-1 combines with J gene TRBJ2-6; 7 bases fit TRBD1. With 4 bases clipped from V and 2 bases from J, the junction kept 2 bases outside the gene matches. The germline V gene has CDR1 MNHNS and CDR2 SASEGT. This CDR3 has 15 residues.

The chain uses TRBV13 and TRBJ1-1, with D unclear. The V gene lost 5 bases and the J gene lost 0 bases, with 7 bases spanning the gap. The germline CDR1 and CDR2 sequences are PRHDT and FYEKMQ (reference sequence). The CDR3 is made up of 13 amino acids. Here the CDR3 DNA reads TGTGCCAGCAGCGACTTGATGAACACTGAAGCTTTCTTT. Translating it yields CASSDLMNTEAFF.

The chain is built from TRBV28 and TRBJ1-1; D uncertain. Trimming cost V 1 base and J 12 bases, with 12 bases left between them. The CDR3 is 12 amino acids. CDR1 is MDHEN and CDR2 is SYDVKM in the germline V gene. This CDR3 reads CASSLSRGVSFF. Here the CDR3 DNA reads TGTGCCAGCAGTTTATCCCGGGGAGTGTCTTTCTTT. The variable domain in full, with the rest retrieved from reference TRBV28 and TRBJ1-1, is DVKVTQSSRYLVKRTGEKVFLECVQDMDHENMFWYRQDPGLGLRLIYFSYDVKMKEKGDIPEGYSVSREKKERFSLILESASTNQTSMYLCASSLSRGVSFFGQGTRLTVV.